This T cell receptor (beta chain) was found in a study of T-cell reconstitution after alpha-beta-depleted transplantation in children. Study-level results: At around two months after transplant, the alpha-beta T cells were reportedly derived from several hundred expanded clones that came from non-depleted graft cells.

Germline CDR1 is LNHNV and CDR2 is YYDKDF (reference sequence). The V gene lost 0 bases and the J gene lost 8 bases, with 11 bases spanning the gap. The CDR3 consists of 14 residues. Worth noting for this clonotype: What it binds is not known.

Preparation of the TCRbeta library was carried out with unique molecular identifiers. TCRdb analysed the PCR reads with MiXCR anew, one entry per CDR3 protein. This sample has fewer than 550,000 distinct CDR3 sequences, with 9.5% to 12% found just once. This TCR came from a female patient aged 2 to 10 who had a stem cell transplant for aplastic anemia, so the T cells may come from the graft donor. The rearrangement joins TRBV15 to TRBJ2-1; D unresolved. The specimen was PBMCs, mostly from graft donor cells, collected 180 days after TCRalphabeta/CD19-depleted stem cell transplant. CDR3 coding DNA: TGTGCCACCAGCAGAGACCCTTTTTCCCATGAGCAGTTCTTC. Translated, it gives CATSRDPFSHEQFF.